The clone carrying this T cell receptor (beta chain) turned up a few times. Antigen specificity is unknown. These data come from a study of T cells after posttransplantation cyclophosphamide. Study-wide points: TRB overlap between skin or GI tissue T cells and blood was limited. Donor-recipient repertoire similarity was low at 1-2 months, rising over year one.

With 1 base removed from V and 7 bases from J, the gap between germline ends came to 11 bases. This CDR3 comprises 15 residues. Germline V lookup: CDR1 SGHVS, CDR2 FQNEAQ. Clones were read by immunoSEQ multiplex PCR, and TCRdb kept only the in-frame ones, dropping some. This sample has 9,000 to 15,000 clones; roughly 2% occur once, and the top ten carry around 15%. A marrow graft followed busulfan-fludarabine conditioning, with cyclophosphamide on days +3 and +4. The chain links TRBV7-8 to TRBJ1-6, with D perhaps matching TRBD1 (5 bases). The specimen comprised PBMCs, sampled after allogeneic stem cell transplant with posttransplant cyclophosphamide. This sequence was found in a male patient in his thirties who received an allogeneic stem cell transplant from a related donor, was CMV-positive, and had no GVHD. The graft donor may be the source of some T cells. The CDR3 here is CASSLVVHRNSPLHF. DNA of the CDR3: TGTGCCAGCAGCTTAGTGGTGCACAGGAATTCACCCCTCCACTTT.